This is a list of T cell receptor beta chains from one sample in a study of blood T cell repertoires in COVID-19. Here immunoSEQ multiplex PCR was the method, and the copy in TCRdb shows in-frame clones only, minus some. The sample holds a few hundred thousand clones, about 83% seen once. The specimen was peripheral blood. These receptors all stem from a woman between 50 and 59 years old with acute or convalescent COVID-19. Each CDR3 is given with its conserved first and last residue. Each record gives: V gene, D gene, J gene, clone size, CDR3 protein, CDR3 DNA. A D gene is named only where the DNA matches it firmly. Some rows mark clone size as missing; the rest say once, few, many or name a class of expanded clone.

TRBV5-1	TRBD1	TRBJ1-4	.	CASSLDRVDEKLFF	TGCGCCAGCAGTCTCGACAGGGTCGATGAAAAACTGTTTTTT
TRBV7-9	.	TRBJ2-5	.	CASSLRSAGQETQYF	TGTGCCAGCAGCTTAAGGTCGGCAGGCCAAGAGACCCAGTACTTC
TRBV2	.	TRBJ1-5	.	CASSEGRDQPQHF	TGTGCCAGCAGTGAAGGAAGAGATCAGCCCCAGCATTTT
TRBV4-1	.	TRBJ1-2	once	CASSQVIIPTGGYTF	TGCGCCAGCAGCCAAGTCATTATCCCGACGGGAGGCTACACCTTC
TRBV20-1	TRBD1	TRBJ1-2	.	CSALTGRGYTF	TGCAGTGCCCTGACAGGGAGGGGCTACACCTTC
TRBV1	.	TRBJ2-5	.	CTSSQDGAGGYAETQYF	TGCACCAGCAGCCAAGATGGAGCGGGAGGATACGCAGAGACCCAGTACTTC
TRBV19	TRBD1	TRBJ1-5	.	CASSRQGANNQPQHF	TGTGCCAGTAGTAGACAGGGGGCGAACAATCAGCCCCAGCATTTT
TRBV19	.	TRBJ2-2	.	CASRKGGGYTGELFF	TGTGCCAGTCGAAAGGGAGGGGGATACACCGGGGAGCTGTTTTTT
TRBV12-3/TRBV12-4	TRBD1	TRBJ1-2	once	CASSKGQGIGYTF	TGTGCCAGCAGTAAGGGACAGGGGATAGGCTACACCTTC
TRBV19	.	TRBJ1-5	.	CASSMVQSDQPQHF	TGTGCCAGTAGTATGGTCCAGTCAGATCAGCCCCAGCATTTT
TRBV2	TRBD1	TRBJ1-2	.	CASIGTGKGGYTF	TGTGCCAGCATCGGGACAGGGAAGGGTGGCTACACCTTC
TRBV3-1/TRBV3-2	.	TRBJ1-2	few	CASSLEGRGWDGYTF	TGTGCCAGCAGCCTCGAAGGGAGGGGTTGGGATGGCTACACCTTC
TRBV5-5	TRBD2	TRBJ2-1	.	CASSRGTQLAGSSYNEQFF	TGTGCCAGCAGCCGTGGGACACAACTAGCGGGAAGCTCCTACAATGAGCAGTTCTTC
TRBV30	TRBD2	TRBJ2-7	once	CAWSAEFSGNSYEQYF	TGTGCCTGGAGTGCTGAGTTTAGCGGGAACTCCTACGAGCAGTACTTC
TRBV5-1	TRBD1	TRBJ2-1	once	CATSSGTGGNEQFF	TGCGCCACCTCGTCCGGGACAGGGGGCAATGAGCAGTTCTTC
TRBV29-1	TRBD1	TRBJ2-7	.	CSAGQAGGEQYF	TGCAGCGCCGGACAGGCGGGTGGCGAGCAGTACTTC
TRBV3-1/TRBV3-2	TRBD1	TRBJ2-2	once	CASTKQGAGTGELFF	TGTGCCAGCACCAAACAGGGGGCGGGGACCGGGGAGCTGTTTTTT
TRBV3-1/TRBV3-2	TRBD1	TRBJ1-2	.	CASSEMTGTGYTF	TGTGCCAGCAGCGAAATGACAGGGACTGGCTACACCTTC
TRBV5-1	.	TRBJ1-2	.	CASSPEGANYGYTF	TGCGCCAGCAGCCCGGAGGGCGCTAACTATGGCTACACCTTC
TRBV4-1	TRBD1	TRBJ1-1	.	CASSQAGQGAETEAFF	TGCGCCAGCAGCCAAGCGGGACAGGGGGCTGAGACTGAAGCTTTCTTT
TRBV29-1	.	TRBJ2-3	few	CSVASFSTDTQYF	TGCAGCGTTGCCAGTTTTAGCACAGATACGCAGTATTTT
TRBV3-1/TRBV3-2	TRBD1	TRBJ1-2	.	CASSQPGQGASYTF	TGTGCCAGCAGCCAACCCGGCCAGGGGGCAAGCTACACCTTC
TRBV5-8	.	TRBJ2-3	.	CASLDPGQSTDTQYF	TGTGCCAGCCTCGATCCGGGACAAAGCACAGATACGCAGTATTTT
TRBV28	TRBD1	TRBJ2-3	.	CASRLGQDKDTQYF	TGTGCCAGCAGACTCGGACAGGATAAAGATACGCAGTATTTT
TRBV12-5	.	TRBJ1-1	.	CASGPQTATEAFF	TGTGCTAGTGGTCCGCAGACAGCCACTGAAGCTTTCTTT
TRBV4-3	.	TRBJ1-1	few	CASSQDRGYLEAFF	TGCGCCAGCAGCCAAGATAGAGGGTATCTTGAAGCTTTCTTT
TRBV9	.	TRBJ1-6	.	CASSGGGSSYNSPLHF	TGTGCCAGCAGCGGCGGGGGGAGCTCCTATAATTCACCCCTCCACTTT
TRBV19	.	TRBJ1-1	once	CASSISFTEAFF	TGTGCCAGTAGTATATCCTTCACTGAAGCTTTCTTT
TRBV28	TRBD1	TRBJ1-1	.	CASRTQGGKTEAFF	TGTGCCAGCAGAACACAGGGGGGGAAGACTGAAGCTTTCTTT
TRBV4-3	TRBD2	TRBJ2-7	.	CASSQERRLAGGRYEQYF	TGCGCCAGCAGCCAAGAACGGAGGCTAGCGGGAGGGCGATACGAGCAGTACTTC
TRBV25-1	.	TRBJ1-2	.	CASSDPGDLGYGYTF	TGTGCCAGCAGTGATCCCGGGGATCTGGGCTATGGCTACACCTTC